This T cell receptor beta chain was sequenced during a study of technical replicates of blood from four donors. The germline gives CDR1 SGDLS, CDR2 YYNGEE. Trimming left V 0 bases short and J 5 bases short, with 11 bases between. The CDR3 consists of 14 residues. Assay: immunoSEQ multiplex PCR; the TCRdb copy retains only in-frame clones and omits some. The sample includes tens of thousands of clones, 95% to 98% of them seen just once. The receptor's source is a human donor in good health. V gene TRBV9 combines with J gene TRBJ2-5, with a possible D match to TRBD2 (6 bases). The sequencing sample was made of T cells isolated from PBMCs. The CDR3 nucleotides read TGTGCCAGCAGCGTAGGCGGGGCGGGGGAGACCCAGTACTTC. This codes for CASSVGGAGETQYF.